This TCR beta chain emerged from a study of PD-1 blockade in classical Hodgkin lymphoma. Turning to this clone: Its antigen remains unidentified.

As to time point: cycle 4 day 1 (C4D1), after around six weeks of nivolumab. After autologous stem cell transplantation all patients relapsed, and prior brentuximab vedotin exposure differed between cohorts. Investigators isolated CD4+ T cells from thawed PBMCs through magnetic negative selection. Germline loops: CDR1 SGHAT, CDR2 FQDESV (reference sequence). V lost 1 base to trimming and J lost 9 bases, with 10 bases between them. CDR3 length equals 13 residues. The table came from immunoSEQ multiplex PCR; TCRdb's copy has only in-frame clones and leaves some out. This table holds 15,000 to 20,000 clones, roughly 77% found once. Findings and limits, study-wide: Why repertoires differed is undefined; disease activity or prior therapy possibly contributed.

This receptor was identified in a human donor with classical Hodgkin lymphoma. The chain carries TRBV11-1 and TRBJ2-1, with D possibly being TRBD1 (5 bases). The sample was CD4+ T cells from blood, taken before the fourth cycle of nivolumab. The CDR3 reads CASSLEGLSEQFF. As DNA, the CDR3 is TGTGCCAGCAGCTTAGAGGGGCTGAGTGAGCAGTTCTTC.